The TCR beta chain under discussion was sequenced for a study of blood T cells in healthy people across ages. Sample-barcoded 5' priming and a J-beta primer mix drove a second PCR of roughly 7 to 11 cycles. Each CDR3 protein is one row after TCRdb ran MiXCR on the 5' RACE reads. The data show 600,000 to 1,000,000 distinct CDR3 sequences, around a quarter seen once. CDR3 length equals 14 residues. From germline, CDR1 is SGHTA and CDR2 FQGNSA. Study-level results: Using unsorted PBMCs precluded a conclusive naive versus antigen-experienced comparison.

Comment on this clonotype: Its antigen remains unidentified.

These same data were also listed under a study on T cells of mothers and their children.

The TCR was taken from a boy between 5 and 17 years old in good health. This chain connects TRBV7-2 to TRBJ2-5; 10 bases align to TRBD2. The end of the DNA is better explained by TRBJ2-7, so the J call may be wrong. The specimen was blood. The CDR3 sequence: CASSWLAGEYEQYF. CDR3 in DNA: TGTGCCAGCAGCTGGCTAGCGGGAGAGTACGAGCAGTACTTC.